The 22 T cell receptor beta chains below all came from one sample that was sequenced in a study of early T cells in non-severe SARS-CoV-2 infection (dated by TCRdb to the early 2020s). The receptor library was made with 5' RACE. Instrument used: NextSeq 500. Using fastp trimming at Q25 and MiXCR clonotype assembly, TCRdb reanalyzed the public sequencing data and kept in-frame beta chains. Rows matching on CDR3 protein sequence are summarized as one entry with the most common DNA and genes. The sample table contains some 55,000 distinct CDR3 sequences; only one count was recorded for over 9.5% of them. The top ten clonotypes cover 2.9% of the sample. Sequenced input: whole blood. These receptors were taken from an adult who was a healthcare worker with PCR-confirmed SARS-CoV-2 infection or an uninfected control (not recorded which).

This clonotype was picked up many times. The rearrangement joins TRBV20-1 to TRBJ1-5; 7 nucleotides agree with TRBD1. Per the germline V gene, CDR1 is DFQATT and CDR2 is SNEGSKA (reference sequence). The CDR3 covers 12 residues. Germline trimming cut 4 bases from V and 8 bases from J; bases unmatched to any gene: 5. This chain's CDR3 is CSATDRAKPQHF. DNA for the CDR3: TGCAGTGCTACCGACAGGGCGAAGCCCCAGCATTTT.

This clonotype was recorded many times. The V and J genes are TRBV12-5 and TRBJ1-1; D unclear. Germline CDR1 reads LGHNT; CDR2 reads FRNRAP. This CDR3 has 13 amino acids. The V end lost 2 bases, the J end lost 1 base, and 5 bases lay between the germline ends. CDR3 bases: TGTGCTAGTGGTTTGTGGGAGAACACTGAAGCTTTCTTT. The encoded protein is CASGLWENTEAFF.

The chain recombines TRBV12-3 or TRBV12-4 with TRBJ2-7, with TRBD2 as a possible D gene (5 bases). Trimming shortened V by 5 bases and J by 7 bases, and 15 bases separated the two germline ends. The CDR3 covers 13 residues. The CDR3 reads CASSPNPTGEQYF. The CDR3 DNA reads TGTGCCAGCAGTCCGAACCCAACGGGGGAGCAGTACTTC.

The rearrangement uses TRBV29-1 and TRBJ2-5; D is unresolved. The V end was cut by 3 bases, the J end by 2 bases, with 10 bases between. From germline, CDR1 is SQVTM and CDR2 ANQGSEA. The CDR3 is made up of 13 amino acids. The CDR3, as DNA: TGCAGCGTTGATGTTGGTATACAAGAGACCCAGTACTTC. Protein sequence: CSVDVGIQETQYF.

This clonotype was counted many times. V usage is TRBV6-2 or TRBV6-3 and J usage is TRBJ2-7; D ambiguous. The CDR3 is made up of 12 amino acids. The V end was cut by 3 bases, the J end by 5 bases, with 8 bases between. The germline gives CDR1 MNHEY, CDR2 SVGEGT. The CDR3 sequence is CASSYRVHEQYF. CDR3 in DNA: TGTGCCAGCAGTTATCGGGTCCACGAGCAGTACTTC.

This clonotype was observed a few times. The chain carries TRBV11-1 and TRBJ1-1; 7 bases fit TRBD1. Trimming cost V 5 bases and J 11 bases; bases outside gene matches: 8. The length of the CDR3 is 12 residues. Germline assignment: CDR1 SGHAT and CDR2 FQDESV (reference sequence). The CDR3 spells CASSQGGRGAFF. The CDR3 nucleotides read TGTGCCAGCAGCCAGGGGGGGCGCGGGGCTTTCTTT.

This clonotype was detected many times. The genes are TRBV5-1 and TRBJ2-1, with 15 bases lining up with TRBD2. Per the germline V gene, CDR1 is SGHRS and CDR2 is YFSETQ. V lost 4 bases to trimming and J lost 9 bases; unmatched junction nucleotides: 17. This CDR3 is 19 amino acids long. The CDR3 loop is CASSLGLAGGLGISGEQFF. Here the CDR3 DNA reads TGCGCCAGCAGCCTCGGACTAGCGGGGGGGCTTGGTATTTCGGGTGAGCAGTTCTTC.

This clonotype was counted ten times or more. This sequence joins TRBV10-3 and TRBJ2-5, with a possible D match to TRBD2 (6 bases). V lost 3 bases to trimming and J lost 2 bases, with 10 bases between them. Germline V gene data show CDR1 as ENHRY and CDR2 as SYGVKD. The CDR3 sequence is 14 residues long. For the CDR3, the DNA is TGTGCCATCAGTGATGGAGGGGTACAAGAGACCCAGTACTTC. Protein product: CAISDGGVQETQYF.

The chain joins TRBV28 to TRBJ2-1, with TRBD1 matching 11 bases. Losses at the gene ends were 5 bases for V and 8 bases for J; bases not matched to a gene: 8. From germline, CDR1 is MDHEN and CDR2 SYDVKM. The CDR3 has 15 amino acids. The CDR3 nucleotides read TGTGCCAGCAGTAGATTTGGACAGGGGGCCGATGAGCAGTTCTTC. It encodes CASSRFGQGADEQFF.

This clonotype was counted at least ten times. The gene calls are TRBV2 and TRBJ1-1, with 7 bases lining up with TRBD1. The CDR3 contains 14 residues. Germline loops: CDR1 SNHLY, CDR2 FYNNEI. V trimming: 4 bases; J trimming: 0 bases; junction bases outside the gene matches: 2. The CDR3 protein is CASSVGQLNTEAFF. DNA for the CDR3: TGTGCCAGCAGTGTGGGACAGCTGAACACTGAAGCTTTCTTT.

This clonotype has a count of ten or more. This sequence joins TRBV5-4 and TRBJ2-5; the D is unclear. Trimming shortened V by 0 bases and J by 5 bases, and 5 bases separated the two germline ends. This CDR3 comprises 12 residues. Germline lookup yields CDR1 SGHNT and CDR2 YYREEE (reference sequence). The CDR3 sequence: CASSLGRETQYF. The CDR3 DNA reads TGTGCCAGCAGCTTGGGAAGGGAGACCCAGTACTTC.

This clonotype has ten or more counts. The chain recombines TRBV19 with TRBJ2-1; 9 bases align to TRBD2. CDR1 and CDR2 (germline): LNHDA, SQIVND (reference sequence). CDR3 size: 13 residues. V was clipped by 10 bases and J by 10 bases; unmatched bases: 11. The chain's CDR3 is CATEAGGPREQFF. CDR3 DNA: TGTGCCACGGAGGCGGGAGGGCCAAGGGAGCAGTTCTTC.

For the CDR3, the DNA is TGTGCCAGCAGTTCCGCTCAGTTCGAGCAGTTCTTC. Translation gives CASSSAQFEQFF. This sequence joins TRBV28 and TRBJ2-1; D is uncertain. Looked up from germline, CDR1 is MDHEN and CDR2 is SYDVKM. V gave up 4 bases and J gave up 10 bases, with 11 bases separating them. The CDR3 spans 12 residues.

The CDR3 nucleotides are TGTGCCAGCAGTTTTCAGGGCCGGGCGCACGATACGCAGTATTTT. Translated, it gives CASSFQGRAHDTQYF. The chain uses TRBV28 and TRBJ2-3; D is possibly TRBD1 (5 bases). Trimming removed 3 bases at V and 6 bases at J, with 16 bases between. CDR1 is MDHEN, CDR2 SYDVKM, per germline. The CDR3 is 15 amino acids.

The chain combines TRBV20-1 with TRBJ2-7; 7 bases are a match to TRBD2. Trimming took 5 bases from V and 5 from J; bases not matched to a gene: 9. CDR3 size: 13 residues. Germline V gene lookup returns CDR1 DFQATT and CDR2 SNEGSKA (reference sequence). The CDR3 DNA reads TGCAGTGCTCCCAATCCCGGGGGGAACGAGCAGTACTTC. Residues: CSAPNPGGNEQYF.

The table lists this clonotype with many counts. The chain employs TRBV10-2 and TRBJ2-1; 11 bases map to TRBD2. This CDR3 contains 16 residues. Germline CDR1 reads WSHSY; CDR2 reads SAAADI. The V segment lost 5 bases and the J segment 0 bases; nucleotides outside the gene matches: 3. This chain's CDR3 is CASSLAGGRSYNEQFF. CDR3 in DNA: TGCGCCAGCAGTCTAGCGGGAGGACGCTCCTACAATGAGCAGTTCTTC.

This clonotype was observed many times. This chain uses TRBV20-1 with TRBJ2-3; 10 bases map to TRBD1. The V gene end was trimmed by 4 bases and the J gene end by 2 bases; junction bases not matched to a gene: 6. Germline assignment: CDR1 DFQATT and CDR2 SNEGSKA (reference sequence). The length of the CDR3 is 15 residues. CDR3 sequence: CSATHDRGLTDTQYF. The CDR3 DNA follows: TGCAGTGCTACTCATGACAGGGGGCTCACAGATACGCAGTATTTT.

This clonotype appeared a few times. The rearrangement uses TRBV5-1 and TRBJ1-1; 7 bases match TRBD1. The CDR3 runs 16 residues. The germline CDR1 and CDR2 sequences are SGHRS and YFSETQ. V lost 6 bases to trimming and J lost 4 bases; unmatched junction nucleotides: 15. The CDR3 nucleotides are TGCGCCAGCAAGAGTACCCCAGGGGGGATGAGCACTGAAGCTTTCTTT. Translating it yields CASKSTPGGMSTEAFF.

This clonotype was counted ten times or more. The CDR3 is CASSKGLAGGEQFF. DNA of the CDR3: TGTGCCAGCAGCAAGGGACTAGCGGGAGGTGAGCAGTTCTTC. The rearrangement joins TRBV11-2 to TRBJ2-1, with TRBD2 matching over 15 bases. The V gene's germline CDR1 is SGHAT and CDR2 FQNNGV. The CDR3 runs to 14 residues. The ends lost 5 bases at V and 9 bases at J; junction bases unmatched: 2.

This clonotype was counted at least ten times. The chain employs TRBV18 and TRBJ1-2; tentative D call: TRBD1 (5 bases). The CDR3 covers 14 residues. Trimming took off 0 bases at V and 4 bases at J, with 9 bases between the two ends. Looked up from germline, CDR1 is KGHSH and CDR2 is LQKENI. The CDR3 DNA follows: TGTGCCAGCTCACCACCGACACAGGCCTATGGCTACACCTTC. Translated, it gives CASSPPTQAYGYTF. The full variable domain, with the rest looked up from reference TRBV18 and TRBJ1-2, is NAGVMQNPRHLVRRRGQEARLRCSPMKGHSHVYWYRQLPEEGLKFMVYLQKENIIDESGMPKERFSAEFPKEGPSILRIQQVVRGDSAAYFCASSPPTQAYGYTFGSGTRLTVV.

This clonotype was found many times. The rearrangement joins TRBV20-1 to TRBJ2-4; 9 bases fit TRBD2. V lost 5 bases to trimming and J lost 3 bases; unmatched junction nucleotides: 5. The CDR3 totals 14 residues. Germline CDR1 and CDR2: DFQATT and SNEGSKA (reference sequence). CDR3 sequence reads: CSAPQRGDKNIQYF. CDR3 nucleotide sequence: TGCAGTGCTCCCCAGCGGGGGGACAAAAACATTCAGTACTTC.

This clonotype has ten or more counts. The chain couples TRBV6-6 to TRBJ2-3; D tentatively reads TRBD1 or TRBD2 (5 bases each). This CDR3 region has 14 residues. V lost 4 bases, J lost 9 bases, and 17 bases lay in between. Germline CDR1 and CDR2: MNHNY and SVGAGI (reference sequence). CDR3 coding DNA: TGTGCCAGCAGTTCCCGGGACCCCAATTGGACGCAGTATTTT. Protein sequence: CASSSRDPNWTQYF.